These 14 T cell receptor beta chains share one sample of origin, sequenced in a study of cytomegalovirus exposure and HLA in healthy donors. Repertoires were generated with immunoSEQ multiplex PCR, while TCRdb's copy carries only in-frame clones and drops some. The sample shows 150,000 to 200,000 clones, around four fifths of them seen only once. Sequenced sample: PBMCs. These receptors came from a man aged 25-45 years in good health and CMV-seropositive.

V is TRBV6-5 and J is TRBJ1-6, with a weak D call TRBD1 (5 bases). The CDR3 totals 15 residues. Between the trimmed V and J ends, which lost 7 bases and 4 bases, there was a span of 14 bases. Per the germline V gene, CDR1 is MNHEY and CDR2 is SVGAGI. The CDR3 DNA reads as TGTGCCAGCAACCCGACAGCTAGGTATAATTCACCCCTCCACTTT. This sequence encodes CASNPTARYNSPLHF.

The chain recombines TRBV9 with TRBJ2-1; TRBD2 matches at 11 bases. V lost 5 bases and J lost 6; bases outside the gene matches: 7. Germline CDR1 reads SGDLS; CDR2 reads YYNGEE. The CDR3 has 15 amino acids. Here the CDR3 reads CASSPRLAGSNEQFF. In nucleotides, the CDR3 is TGTGCCAGCAGTCCGAGACTAGCGGGGTCCAATGAGCAGTTCTTC.

The V gene is TRBV7-2, the J gene TRBJ2-1, with D possibly matching TRBD1 (5 bases). CDR3 length: 13 amino acids. V was pared by 5 bases and J by 9 bases, with 14 bases between. Per germline, CDR1 SGHTA and CDR2 FQGNSA. The CDR3 bases are TGTGCCAGCAGCCCTAAAGGGGTTGGTGAGCAGTTCTTC. Amino acids: CASSPKGVGEQFF.

The CDR3 coding sequence is TGTGCCAGCAGCTTAGTGCAGGAGACCCAGTACTTC. This codes for CASSLVQETQYF. The V gene is TRBV7-8, the J gene TRBJ2-5, with unresolved D. Looked up from germline, CDR1 is SGHVS and CDR2 is FQNEAQ. The CDR3 totals 12 residues. V gave up 1 base and J gave up 5 bases, with 5 bases separating them.

This chain joins TRBV7-3 and TRBJ2-2, with D maybe TRBD1 (5 bases). Trimming removed 2 bases at V and 7 bases at J, with 11 bases between. Germline loops: CDR1 SGHTA, CDR2 FQGTGA. CDR3 length: 14 amino acids. CDR3: CASSLERGIGELFF. The CDR3 DNA follows: TGTGCCAGCAGCTTAGAAAGGGGAATCGGGGAGCTGTTTTTT.

Details on this clone: Other DNA sequences from this sample encode an identical CDR3 as well. The chain links TRBV30 to TRBJ1-5; 8 nucleotides agree with TRBD1. Per germline, CDR1 GTSNPN and CDR2 SVGIG (reference sequence). The junction had 6 bases not matched to a gene; V was cut back by 2 bases and J by 6 bases. The CDR3 spans 14 residues. The CDR3 here is CAWSRTGRGQPQHF. In nucleotides, the CDR3 is TGTGCCTGGAGTCGGACAGGGCGGGGTCAGCCCCAGCATTTT.

The rearrangement joins TRBV9 to TRBJ1-1, with 9 bases matching TRBD1. The J segment lost 2 bases and the V segment lost 3 bases, leaving 5 bases of the junction unmatched. The CDR3 spans 15 residues. Germline CDR1 is SGDLS and CDR2 is YYNGEE. The CDR3 DNA reads as TGTGCCAGCAGCGGATTGACAGGGGGTAACACTGAAGCTTTCTTT. Its protein product is CASSGLTGGNTEAFF.

The chain recombines TRBV9 with TRBJ2-5; the D is unclear. This CDR3 contains 15 residues. The germline V gene has CDR1 SGDLS and CDR2 YYNGEE. The V end was cut by 4 bases, the J end by 2 bases, with 15 bases between. CDR3 DNA sequence: TGTGCCAGCAGCCCTCAATTGACAATTCAAGAGACCCAGTACTTC. Protein product: CASSPQLTIQETQYF.

This chain links TRBV6-1 with TRBJ2-1; TRBD2 matches at 8 bases. The length of the CDR3 is 16 residues. Trimming took 2 bases from V and 0 from J; bases not matched to a gene: 3. Germline loops: CDR1 MNHNS, CDR2 SASEGT. Here the CDR3 DNA reads TGTGCCAGCAGTGAATTCAGCGGGGGCTCCTACAATGAGCAGTTCTTC. Translated: CASSEFSGGSYNEQFF.

The CDR3 loop reads CASSPPVQQGSGNTIYF. The CDR3 DNA reads TGTGCCAGCTCACCTCCCGTCCAACAGGGGTCTGGAAACACCATATATTTT. This rearrangement joins TRBV18 to TRBJ1-3; 7 bases line up with TRBD1. V dropped 3 bases and J dropped 1; count of bases not matched to a gene: 9. The CDR3 contains 17 residues. Germline V CDR1 and CDR2: KGHSH, LQKENI.

The sample holds a few counts of this clone. The V and J genes are TRBV2 and TRBJ2-7, with no clear D. With 7 bases removed from V and 3 bases from J, the gap between germline ends came to 7 bases. CDR1 is SNHLY and CDR2 is FYNNEI in the germline V gene. The CDR3 has 11 amino acids. The CDR3 sequence is CASMENYEQYF. The CDR3, as DNA: TGTGCCAGCATGGAGAACTACGAGCAGTACTTC.

This clone was detected a few times. This CDR3 reads CASSNSPNTGELFF. The CDR3 DNA reads as TGTGCCAGCAGCAACTCCCCAAACACCGGGGAGCTGTTTTTT. The V call is TRBV11-3, the J call TRBJ2-2, with D uncertain. V was shortened by 5 bases and J by 2 bases, with 9 bases between the two germline ends. The CDR3 runs to 14 residues. The germline V gene has CDR1 SGHNT and CDR2 YENEEA.

V and J are TRBV2 and TRBJ1-6, with D perhaps matching TRBD1 (6 bases). The germline gives CDR1 SNHLY, CDR2 FYNNEI. This CDR3 is 15 amino acids long. With 6 bases removed from V and 0 bases from J, the gap between germline ends came to 9 bases. The chain's CDR3 is CASSQQGSYNSPLHF. In DNA form, the CDR3 reads TGTGCCAGCAGCCAACAGGGCTCCTATAATTCACCCCTCCACTTT. The complete variable domain, with remaining parts taken from reference TRBV2 and TRBJ1-6, reads EPEVTQTPSHQVTQMGQEVILRCVPISNHLYFYWYRQILGQKVEFLVSFYNNEISEKSEIFDDQFSVERPDGSNFTLKIRSTKLEDSAMYFCASSQQGSYNSPLHFGNGTRLTVT.

The V and J genes are TRBV4-1 and TRBJ1-1; D is perhaps TRBD1 (5 bases). V shed 3 bases and J shed 14 bases, with 16 bases lying between them. The CDR3 spans 12 residues. The germline V gene encodes CDR1 MGHRA and CDR2 YSYEKL. The CDR3 loop is CASSHLGEALFF. The DNA of the CDR3 is TGCGCCAGCAGCCACCTAGGGGAGGCTTTGTTCTTT.